The 22 T cell receptor beta chains below all came from one sample that was sequenced in a study of early T cells in non-severe SARS-CoV-2 infection. TCRdb independently ran MiXCR on the 5' RACE reads; one entry per CDR3 protein. The sample has around 57,000 distinct CDR3 sequences, around a tenth seen once. The sequenced material came from whole blood. The receptors originated from an adult who was a healthcare worker with PCR-confirmed SARS-CoV-2 infection or an uninfected control (not recorded which).

There are many counts of this clonotype. The chain links TRBV12-3 or TRBV12-4 to TRBJ1-1, with D unresolved. Deletions cut 6 bases from V and 1 base from J, with 15 bases between. The CDR3 has 15 residues. CDR3 in DNA: TGTGCCAGCAGGGTAAGGACCTCCAAGAACACTGAAGCTTTCTTT. Translating it yields CASRVRTSKNTEAFF.

This clonotype was seen repeatedly, ten times or more. J is TRBJ2-5 and V is TRBV5-1; no firm D call. Germline CDR1 is SGHRS and CDR2 is YFSETQ. V was shortened by 4 bases and J by 1 base, with 11 bases between the two germline ends. The CDR3 has 14 residues. This chain's CDR3 is CASSLGATQETQYF. CDR3 DNA sequence: TGCGCCAGCAGCCTAGGCGCAACCCAAGAGACCCAGTACTTC.

This clonotype was picked up a small number of times. CDR3 sequence (DNA): TGCGCCAGCAGCCAGGGGACTAGCGGGGAGCAGTTCTTC. Its protein is CASSQGTSGEQFF. J is TRBJ2-1 and V is TRBV4-1, with 12 bases fitting TRBD2. The germline V gene has CDR1 MGHRA and CDR2 YSYEKL. After removal of 3 bases from V and 10 bases from J, the junction contained 1 base not matched to a gene. There are 13 residues in the CDR3.

This chain connects TRBV7-8 to TRBJ2-7, with 7 bases matching TRBD2. This CDR3 comprises 13 residues. The trim removed 4 bases at V and 5 bases at J, leaving 5 bases unmatched. The V gene's germline CDR1 is SGHVS and CDR2 FQNEAQ. CDR3 DNA: TGTGCCAGCAGCTGGGACTATAGTAACGAGCAGTACTTC. As protein: CASSWDYSNEQYF.

This clonotype was seen a few times. The chain recombines TRBV7-2 with TRBJ1-1; tentative D call: TRBD1 (5 bases). The V and J ends lost 2 bases and 4 bases respectively, with 8 bases between them. The CDR3 runs to 13 residues. CDR1 and CDR2 (germline): SGHTA, FQGNSA. The CDR3 DNA is TGTGCCAGCAGCTTACTAGGGGTCACTGAAGCTTTCTTT. Protein product: CASSLLGVTEAFF.

This clonotype has a count of ten or more. The V and J genes are TRBV6-4 and TRBJ2-3, with 7 bases lining up with TRBD2. The CDR3 contains 14 residues. J lost 2 bases, V lost 5 bases, and 4 bases had no gene match. Germline CDR1 reads MRHNA; CDR2 reads SNTAGT. CDR3 region: CASSLSGVTDTQYF. The CDR3 region has the DNA TGTGCCAGCAGTTTAAGCGGGGTCACAGATACGCAGTATTTT.

The rearrangement joins TRBV7-2 to TRBJ2-7; tentatively, D is TRBD1 or TRBD2 (5 bases each). V lost 5 bases, J lost 10 bases, and 18 bases lay in between. Germline V gives CDR1 SGHTA, CDR2 FQGNSA. CDR3 length equals 13 residues. This CDR3 reads CASSPRLTGAQYF. The DNA of the CDR3 is TGTGCCAGCAGCCCGAGGCTGACCGGGGCCCAGTACTTC.

The gene calls are TRBV29-1 and TRBJ2-3, with D possibly being TRBD1 (6 bases). Deletions cut 7 bases from V and 3 bases from J, with 14 bases between. From germline, CDR1 is SQVTM and CDR2 ANQGSEA. The CDR3 spans 13 residues. The CDR3 is CSAEGGSTDTQYF. Here the CDR3 DNA reads TGCAGCGCCGAAGGGGGATCGACAGATACGCAGTATTTT.

The chain is built from TRBV5-1 and TRBJ2-3; 8 nucleotides match TRBD1. The CDR3 sequence is 16 residues long. CDR1 and CDR2 (germline): SGHRS, YFSETQ. V shed 1 base, J shed 2 bases, and the junction held 6 bases outside the gene matches. This chain's CDR3 is CASSLFQGATTDTQYF. The CDR3 nucleotides read TGCGCCAGCAGCTTGTTCCAGGGGGCAACCACAGATACGCAGTATTTT.

V and J are TRBV7-9 and TRBJ2-1, with no clear D. CDR1 is SEHNR and CDR2 is FQNEAQ in the germline V gene (reference sequence). The V and J ends lost 3 bases and 5 bases respectively, with 11 bases between them. This CDR3 has 14 amino acids. The CDR3 DNA is TGTGCCAGCAGCTTCCGGAGCATAGACAATGAGCAGTTCTTC. Its protein is CASSFRSIDNEQFF.

This clonotype showed up many times. V is TRBV7-9 and J is TRBJ2-5; D is unresolved. This CDR3 is 15 amino acids long. Deletions cut 4 bases from V and 3 bases from J, with 15 bases between. Germline CDR1 SEHNR, CDR2 FQNEAQ (reference sequence). The CDR3 nucleotides are TGTGCCAGCAGCTCAAATTTGCGAGTCAAAGAGACCCAGTACTTC. This codes for CASSSNLRVKETQYF.

This clonotype came up a few times. This chain links TRBV7-9 with TRBJ2-2; 8 bases are shared with TRBD1. Germline CDR1 SEHNR, CDR2 FQNEAQ (reference sequence). Trimming took 5 bases from V and 3 from J; bases not matched to a gene: 14. The CDR3 contains 18 residues. In nucleotides, the CDR3 is TGTGCCAGCAGCCGAAACGGCCGGGACAGGCGATACACCGGGGAGCTGTTTTTT. Amino acids: CASSRNGRDRRYTGELFF.

This clonotype was recorded at least ten times. The chain has TRBV6-6 and TRBJ2-1; 7 nucleotides agree with TRBD1. Trimming at V came to 7 bases and at J to 3 bases, leaving 6 bases not matched to a gene. This CDR3 contains 14 residues. Germline CDR1 MNHNY, CDR2 SVGAGI (reference sequence). CDR3 protein: CASTETGFYNEQFF. CDR3 in DNA: TGTGCCAGCACCGAGACAGGGTTCTACAATGAGCAGTTCTTC.

This clonotype has at least ten counts. The rearrangement uses TRBV21-1 and TRBJ2-5; the D call in the table, TRBD1, was not verified against the DNA. TRBV21-1 is a known pseudogene. The CDR3 is 9 residues long. CDR3 bases: TGTTACAGGGATGGGCCCAAGTACTTC. Its protein product is CYRDGPKYF.

The chain combines TRBV14 with TRBJ2-5; D gene ambiguous. Looked up from germline, CDR1 is SGHDN and CDR2 is FVKESK. CDR3 length: 12 amino acids. V lost 1 base to trimming and J lost 5 bases, with 5 bases between them. The CDR3 here is CASSQAGETQYF. The CDR3 nucleotides are TGTGCCAGCAGCCAAGCGGGTGAGACCCAGTACTTC.

This clonotype was counted only a few times. The V call is TRBV7-9, the J call TRBJ1-2; tentative D call: TRBD1 (5 bases). Trimming removed 5 bases from V and 8 bases from J, with 21 bases in between. CDR1 is SEHNR, CDR2 FQNEAQ, per germline (reference sequence). The CDR3 is made up of 15 amino acids. CDR3 in DNA: TGTGCCAGCAGCCCTAGCGGGGGGACGTTTAGCGGCTACACCTTC. Translation gives CASSPSGGTFSGYTF.

In its sample, this clonotype was seen a few times. The final CDR3 position lacks the conserved phenylalanine or tryptophan, pointing to a likely read error. The V and J genes are TRBV5-1 and TRBJ2-7; 8 positions agree with TRBD2. Unmatched junction bases numbered 8, after V lost 0 bases and J lost 3 bases. The germline V gene encodes CDR1 SGHRS and CDR2 YFSETQ. The CDR3 is 16 residues long. CDR3 sequence (DNA): TGCGCCAGCAGCTTGGCCGTCGGGAGGGCCAACTACGAGCAGTACCTC. Translating gives CASSLAVGRANYEQYL.

This clonotype was picked up a small number of times. The V and J genes are TRBV11-2 and TRBJ2-1; D is tentatively TRBD1 or TRBD2 (5 bases each). Looked up from germline, CDR1 is SGHAT and CDR2 is FQNNGV. V lost 2 bases and J 9 bases, leaving 20 bases between the germline ends. The CDR3 is made up of 16 amino acids. The CDR3 is CASSLPFGAALSEQFF. Written as DNA, the CDR3 is TGTGCCAGCAGCTTACCGTTCGGGGCGGCATTGTCTGAGCAGTTCTTC.

This clonotype was observed a handful of times. The V gene is TRBV11-2, the J gene TRBJ2-2; either TRBD1 or TRBD2 may fit D (5 bases each). The germline gives CDR1 SGHAT, CDR2 FQNNGV. Trimming shortened V by 7 bases and J by 5 bases, and 14 bases separated the two germline ends. CDR3 length: 14 amino acids. CDR3: CASTRGMGTGELFF. CDR3 nucleotide sequence: TGTGCCAGCACGAGGGGAATGGGTACCGGGGAGCTGTTTTTT.

On this clonotype itself: An end of the junction differs from the germline gene, which may be a read error. The chain is built from TRBV12-3 or TRBV12-4 and TRBJ2-7; 8 bases agree with TRBD1. The CDR3 contains 14 residues. Written as DNA, the CDR3 is TGTACCAGCAGTCCCGGACAGGGAGCCTACGAGCAGTACTTC. Translating it yields CTSSPGQGAYEQYF.

This clonotype was counted many times. The genes are TRBV6-1 and TRBJ1-1; D perhaps matches TRBD1 (5 bases). V lost 5 bases and J 11 bases, leaving 18 bases between the germline ends. The CDR3 extends over 13 amino acids. Germline V CDR1 and CDR2: MNHNS, SASEGT. This CDR3 is CASSRDFQSEAFF. DNA for the CDR3: TGTGCCAGCAGTAGGGACTTCCAAAGCGAGGCTTTCTTT.

This clonotype was counted at least ten times. The chain employs TRBV7-8 and TRBJ1-4, with TRBD1 as a possible D gene (6 bases). Trimming took off 1 base at V and 8 bases at J, with 8 bases between the two ends. Germline values: CDR1 SGHVS, CDR2 FQNEAQ. CDR3 size: 13 residues. This CDR3 is CASSLGTAEKLFF. In nucleotides, the CDR3 is TGTGCCAGCAGCTTAGGGACAGCCGAAAAACTGTTTTTT.